This TCR beta chain was captured in a study of blood T cell repertoires in COVID-19 (dated by TCRdb to the early 2020s). Concerning the study at large: Samples from collaborators originated in the United States, Italy and Spain and spanned both the acute and convalescent phases of COVID-19. The dataset comprised deeply sampled blood TCRbeta repertoires from subjects exposed to, actively infected with, or recovered from COVID-19. HLA class I and class II types, where available, came from metadata supplied by the sample provider rather than from assay-based typing. The prospective study material was composed of cDNA or gDNA derived from T cells, B-cell-depleted T cells, or PBMCs. A freely available public database, intended as a resource for researchers studying the immune response to SARS-CoV-2, is where the repertoires were released. Samples were obtained from the ongoing ImmuneRACE study (first 160 participants) and from about 1,300 subjects provided by 6 global collaborators. Nearly every sample came with metadata listing a de-identified subject ID, COVID-19 status, age in years and sex. Results and caveats for the whole study, not just this receptor: The quantity of clinical and demographic metadata differed by source and by participant and was supplied without curation.

The immunoSEQ Assay, a bias-controlled multiplex PCR, was used to amplify TCRbeta CDR3 regions from genomic DNA. Under the source paper's analysis protocol: Within the assay, amplification of reference gene primers was used to estimate how many nucleated cells each sample contained. To quantify the absolute abundance of each unique TCRbeta CDR3 rearrangement, sequence reads were collapsed and filtered. For each sample, productive Simpson clonality was calculated as the square root of Simpson's diversity index across productive rearrangements. The table was pulled from immuneACCESS by TCRdb, which kept in-frame rearrangements only. Such tables lose some clones; where checked, under half of the loss comes from unresolved V genes, and the rest has no known cause. V, J and clone size are those of that table, while D and trimming were read from the DNA. The sample table shows roughly 250,000 clones, and 79% are seen once. The ten largest clones capture 4% to 4.5% of the sample.

The CDR3 holds 14 amino acids from the cysteine to the phenylalanine. The retained sequence is limited to the CDR3, 42 bases, with the frame set at the first base. CDR1 and CDR2 were assigned from the germline V gene as MGHDK and SYGVNS. Trimmed from V: 6 bases; trimmed from J: 9 bases; junction bases lacking a gene match: 5. About this clone itself: The antigen it recognizes is unknown. Per-base qualities were not stored, and no clone one base away is much larger.

Each collaborating institution followed its own protocols to collect whole blood in K2EDTA tubes. For TCRbeta analysis, collaborators shipped samples in one of three forms: frozen whole blood, isolated PBMCs, or DNA extracted from either of those sample types. This sequence originates from a woman aged 40 to 55 with active or convalescent COVID-19. Sequencing was performed on peripheral blood. Recombination linked TRBV25-1 to TRBJ2-1, with 13 bases aligning to TRBD2. The CDR3 region has the sequence CASRLAGGLGEQFF. The nucleotide sequence reads as follows: TGTGCCAGCAGACTAGCGGGGGGGCTAGGTGAGCAGTTCTTC.